The T cell receptor beta chain described here comes from a study of cytomegalovirus exposure and HLA in healthy donors. Study-level points and caveats: Other equally common chains were less clonally expanded than HLA-associated TCR beta chains, a later analysis showed. TRBV6-2, TRBV6-3 and some other V segments were excluded as indistinguishable.

With respect to this clone: The antigen is not known.

V was clipped by 2 bases and J by 14 bases, with 26 bases between them. Germline CDR1 SNHLY, CDR2 FYNNEI. This CDR3 is built from 16 residues. Sampled while nominally healthy, donors likely had unrecorded immune exposures. This PCR relied on a set of 60 Vbeta primers and 13 Jbeta primers. The data were produced by immunoSEQ multiplex PCR, yet TCRdb's version contains in-frame clones alone and is incomplete. The top ten hold roughly 1.4% of the sample, which has 150,000 to 190,000 clones, roughly four fifths seen once. The chain employs TRBV2 and TRBJ2-3; D gene unclear. The source material was PBMCs. The clonotype was recovered from a man younger than 30 in good health and CMV-seronegative. The DNA of the CDR3 is TGTGCCAGCAGTGAACGGCCCCCCACAGTCCAAGTTTCGACGTATTTT. Protein: CASSERPPTVQVSTYF.